The 13 T cell receptor beta chains given below trace back to one sample, sequenced in a study of CD8 T cells in Susac syndrome (dated by TCRdb to the late 2010s). Library creation used the immunoSEQ multiplex PCR assay. RNA was extracted with the RNeasy kit and 0.5 to 1 ug was reverse transcribed using random hexamers. TCRdb reanalyzed the raw reads on its own, using fastp at Q25 for trimming and MiXCR for clone calling, and kept in-frame beta chains. Duplicate CDR3 protein sequences are folded into a single record with the most common DNA and genes. This sample comprises more than 150,000 distinct CDR3 sequences, 95% of them detected only once. Around 0.15% of the sample lies in the top ten. Specimen: CD8+ T cells from PBMCs. The source of these receptors is a human donor with Susac syndrome.

The genes are TRBV7-9 and TRBJ2-5; 8 bases line up with TRBD2. CDR1 and CDR2 (germline): SEHNR, FQNEAQ (reference sequence). After removal of 3 bases from V and 5 bases from J, the junction contained 2 bases not matched to a gene. The CDR3 has 13 residues. The CDR3, as DNA: TGTGCCAGCAGCTTTGCTAGCGGGGAGACCCAGTACTTC. The encoded protein is CASSFASGETQYF.

This chain links TRBV5-4 with TRBJ2-1; 7 bases match TRBD1. The J segment lost 8 bases and the V segment lost 2 bases, leaving 16 bases of the junction unmatched. Germline CDR1 SGHNT, CDR2 YYREEE (reference sequence). The CDR3 sequence is 17 residues long. This chain's CDR3 is CASSFSRGSGYSYEQFF. The DNA of the CDR3 is TGTGCCAGCAGCTTCTCCAGGGGGTCTGGTTATTCGTATGAGCAGTTCTTC.

The chain has TRBV7-9 and TRBJ1-2; 8 positions match TRBD1. J was trimmed by 8 bases and V by 3 bases; bases with no gene match: 5. This CDR3 has 13 residues. The germline V gene has CDR1 SEHNR and CDR2 FQNEAQ (reference sequence). The CDR3 loop reads CASSFLDRAGYTF. CDR3 bases: TGTGCCAGCAGCTTCCTGGACAGGGCAGGCTACACCTTC.

V is TRBV23-1 and J is TRBJ1-3; D unclear. TRBV23-1 is recorded as an ORF, its role being uncertain. The germline V and J ends were trimmed by 9 bases and 1 base, with 10 bases remaining between them. CDR3 length equals 13 residues. The CDR3 region is CARYGISGNTIYF. CDR3 nucleotides: TGCGCCAGATACGGGATTTCTGGAAACACCATATATTTT.

The J gene is TRBJ2-1, the V gene TRBV20-1; 9 bases map to TRBD2. CDR1 is DFQATT and CDR2 is SNEGSKA in the germline V gene (reference sequence). Trimming at V came to 3 bases and at J to 0 bases, leaving 3 bases not matched to a gene. There are 15 residues in the CDR3. CDR3 sequence: CSASGREGSYNEQFF. The CDR3 nucleotides read TGCAGTGCTAGTGGGCGGGAGGGCTCCTACAATGAGCAGTTCTTC.

V gene TRBV29-1 combines with J gene TRBJ2-1, with TRBD2 matching over 11 bases. The germline V gene has CDR1 SQVTM and CDR2 ANQGSEA. The CDR3 covers 14 residues. The V gene end was trimmed by 1 base and the J gene end by 13 bases; junction bases not matched to a gene: 9. The CDR3 here is CSVEAISGRARQFF. CDR3 in DNA: TGCAGCGTTGAAGCGATTAGCGGGAGGGCCCGTCAGTTCTTC.

This clonotype was recorded once. The chain links TRBV20-1 to TRBJ2-3, with D tentatively TRBD2 (6 bases). Trimming left V 1 base short and J 0 bases short, with 11 bases between. Looked up from germline, CDR1 is DFQATT and CDR2 is SNEGSKA (reference sequence). This CDR3 has 15 amino acids. In DNA, the CDR3 is TGCAGTGCTAGAGTCCGACGGGAGAGCACAGATACGCAGTATTTT. Its translation: CSARVRRESTDTQYF.

The rearrangement joins TRBV5-1 to TRBJ2-1; D unclear. CDR1 and CDR2 (germline): SGHRS, YFSETQ. V was shortened by 0 bases and J by 9 bases, with 13 bases between the two germline ends. The CDR3 extends over 14 amino acids. The CDR3 loop is CASSLAEIVGEQFF. CDR3 bases: TGCGCCAGCAGCTTGGCCGAAATAGTTGGTGAGCAGTTCTTC.

CDR3 amino acids: CASSLGTGDYRYTF. The CDR3 region has the DNA TGTGCCAGCAGCCTCGGGACAGGGGATTACCGCTACACCTTC. V usage is TRBV5-6 and J usage is TRBJ1-2; 10 nucleotides agree with TRBD1. The length of the CDR3 is 14 residues. The ends lost 4 bases at V and 9 bases at J; junction bases unmatched: 9. Germline V gene lookup returns CDR1 SGHDT and CDR2 YYEEEE.

The chain employs TRBV9 and TRBJ2-6; D uncertain. This CDR3 has 16 residues. Germline V gene sequence: CDR1 SGDLS, CDR2 YYNGEE. Deletions cut 0 bases from V and 0 bases from J, with 7 bases between. The CDR3 region has the DNA TGTGCCAGCAGCGTAGGGCGGATCTCTGGGGCCAACGTCCTGACTTTC. It specifies CASSVGRISGANVLTF.

This clonotype was found once. The CDR3, as DNA: TGTGCCAGCAGTTATACTAGCGGGAGTTTCTACGAGCAGTACTTC. Translating gives CASSYTSGSFYEQYF. This chain uses TRBV7-9 with TRBJ2-7; 11 bases match TRBD2. CDR3 length: 15 residues. After removal of 6 bases from V and 3 bases from J, the junction contained 7 bases not matched to a gene. The germline gives CDR1 SEHNR, CDR2 FQNEAQ (reference sequence).

The gene calls are TRBV2 and TRBJ2-7; D unresolved. Germline assignment: CDR1 SNHLY and CDR2 FYNNEI. The CDR3 extends over 13 amino acids. Trimming stripped 6 bases from V and 3 bases from J, with 12 bases between. The CDR3 spells CASSSLDHYEQYF. CDR3 nucleotides: TGTGCCAGCAGCTCCCTGGACCACTACGAGCAGTACTTC.

The chain employs TRBV23-1 and TRBJ2-5; D is unclear. TRBV23-1 is an ORF for which the function is uncertain. The CDR3 runs to 17 residues. The germline V and J ends were trimmed by 6 bases and 4 bases, with 24 bases remaining between them. The CDR3 nucleotides read TGCGCCAGCAGCACAAATTACTACCGGGCCCACCGAGAGACCCAGTACTTC. Protein sequence: CASSTNYYRAHRETQYF.